Listed below are T cell receptor beta chains from one sample, sequenced in a study of T cell repertoires in cytomegalovirus infection. TCRdb re-called the reads through MiXCR, storing one row per CDR3 protein. Of a few hundred thousand distinct CDR3 sequences in the sample, approximately 15% were seen once. The sample was CD8+ T cells from PBMCs. These receptors were taken from a human donor in good health (CMV status not recorded). Some clones in this sample may be carry-over from other donors' samples. Both conserved end residues are part of each CDR3. A D gene is named only where the DNA matches it firmly. Only some rows state a clone size, as once, few, many or a class for expanded clones.

clone_size: -; d_call: -; v_call: TRBV5-1; j_call: TRBJ1-1; cdr3_aa: CASSLDWETNTEAFF; cdr3_nt: TGCGCCAGCAGCTTGGATTGGGAGACGAACACTGAAGCTTTCTTT
clone_size: many; d_call: -; v_call: TRBV7-9; j_call: TRBJ2-1; cdr3_aa: CASRGLLRGDYNEQFF; cdr3_nt: TGTGCCAGCAGGGGACTACTTAGGGGGGATTACAATGAGCAGTTCTTC
clone_size: many; d_call: -; v_call: TRBV10-3; j_call: TRBJ2-1; cdr3_aa: CAIMDNYNEQFF; cdr3_nt: TGTGCCATCATGGATAACTACAATGAGCAGTTCTTC
clone_size: many; d_call: -; v_call: TRBV7-2; j_call: TRBJ2-7; cdr3_aa: CASSLNLAYEQYF; cdr3_nt: TGTGCCAGCAGCTTAAATCTCGCCTACGAGCAGTACTTC
clone_size: many; d_call: -; v_call: TRBV28; j_call: TRBJ2-3; cdr3_aa: CASSEGHTFSTDTQYF; cdr3_nt: TGTGCCAGCAGTGAGGGACACACCTTCAGCACAGATACGCAGTATTTT
clone_size: -; d_call: TRBD2; v_call: TRBV13; j_call: TRBJ2-3; cdr3_aa: CASSLRSSGVRATDTQYF; cdr3_nt: TGTGCCAGCAGCTTGCGCTCTAGCGGGGTTCGGGCGACAGATACGCAGTATTTT
clone_size: many; d_call: -; v_call: TRBV7-8; j_call: TRBJ1-5; cdr3_aa: CASSQGASNQPQHF; cdr3_nt: TGTGCCAGCAGCCAAGGGGCGAGCAATCAGCCCCAGCATTTT
clone_size: few; d_call: -; v_call: TRBV6-5; j_call: TRBJ1-1; cdr3_aa: CASRIQDLNTEAFF; cdr3_nt: TGTGCCAGCAGAATACAGGATTTGAACACTGAAGCTTTCTTT
clone_size: few; d_call: -; v_call: TRBV28; j_call: TRBJ2-7; cdr3_aa: CASSSHREGSYEQYF; cdr3_nt: TGTGCCAGCAGTTCCCACAGGGAAGGGTCCTACGAGCAGTACTTC
clone_size: many; d_call: -; v_call: TRBV7-9; j_call: TRBJ2-7; cdr3_aa: CATGDGGEEEQYF; cdr3_nt: TGTGCCACCGGGGACGGGGGTGAAGAAGAGCAGTACTTC
clone_size: many; d_call: TRBD1; v_call: TRBV6-1; j_call: TRBJ2-6; cdr3_aa: CASSTTGSYSGANVLTF; cdr3_nt: TGTGCCAGCAGTACGACAGGGTCTTACTCTGGGGCCAACGTCCTGACTTTC
clone_size: many; d_call: TRBD1; v_call: TRBV7-6; j_call: TRBJ2-6; cdr3_aa: CASSPQGAKNGANVLTF; cdr3_nt: TGTGCCAGCAGCCCGCAGGGGGCAAAAAATGGGGCCAACGTCCTGACTTTC
clone_size: few; d_call: -; v_call: TRBV19; j_call: TRBJ2-1; cdr3_aa: CASSIGQGNEQFF; cdr3_nt: TGTGCCAGTAGTATCGGCCAGGGGAATGAGCAGTTCTTC
clone_size: few; d_call: -; v_call: TRBV6-6; j_call: TRBJ1-2; cdr3_aa: CASSYSGAVGYTF; cdr3_nt: TGTGCCAGCAGTTACTCTGGGGCAGTTGGCTACACCTTC
clone_size: -; d_call: TRBD1; v_call: TRBV19; j_call: TRBJ2-1; cdr3_aa: CASSSAGTGDYNEQFF; cdr3_nt: TGTGCCAGTAGTTCTGCCGGGACAGGGGATTACAATGAGCAGTTCTTC
clone_size: -; d_call: -; v_call: TRBV29-1; j_call: TRBJ2-3; cdr3_aa: CSVNRESTDTQYF; cdr3_nt: TGCAGCGTTAACCGGGAGAGCACAGATACGCAGTATTTT
clone_size: many; d_call: -; v_call: TRBV29-1; j_call: TRBJ2-5; cdr3_aa: CSASASQQETQYF; cdr3_nt: TGCAGCGCTTCCGCGTCGCAACAAGAGACCCAGTACTTC
clone_size: many; d_call: -; v_call: TRBV28; j_call: TRBJ2-2; cdr3_aa: CASTTAGELFF; cdr3_nt: TGTGCCAGCACCACAGCCGGGGAGCTGTTTTTT
clone_size: -; d_call: -; v_call: TRBV19; j_call: TRBJ2-1; cdr3_aa: CASSISRGGNEQFF; cdr3_nt: TGTGCCAGTAGTATATCCCGAGGGGGCAATGAGCAGTTCTTC
clone_size: few; d_call: TRBD1; v_call: TRBV27; j_call: TRBJ2-7; cdr3_aa: CASKGQGQNEQYF; cdr3_nt: TGTGCCAGCAAGGGACAGGGTCAAAACGAGCAGTACTTC
clone_size: few; d_call: -; v_call: TRBV11-2; j_call: TRBJ1-2; cdr3_aa: CASSEIDSYYGYTF; cdr3_nt: TGTGCCAGCAGCGAGATAGACAGCTACTATGGCTACACCTTC
clone_size: -; d_call: -; v_call: TRBV4-1; j_call: TRBJ2-2; cdr3_aa: CASSPNKYTGELFF; cdr3_nt: TGCGCCAGCAGCCCGAACAAGTACACCGGGGAGCTGTTTTTT
clone_size: -; d_call: -; v_call: TRBV28; j_call: TRBJ1-2; cdr3_aa: CASSSMYGYTF; cdr3_nt: TGTGCCAGCAGTAGCATGTATGGCTACACCTTC
clone_size: many; d_call: -; v_call: TRBV7-9; j_call: TRBJ2-2; cdr3_aa: CASSLASGELFF; cdr3_nt: TGTGCCAGCAGCTTAGCCAGCGGGGAGCTGTTTTTT
clone_size: -; d_call: -; v_call: TRBV20-1; j_call: TRBJ2-1; cdr3_aa: CSARTTSGRIYNEQFF; cdr3_nt: TGCAGTGCTAGAACTACTTCGGGACGGATATACAATGAGCAGTTCTTC